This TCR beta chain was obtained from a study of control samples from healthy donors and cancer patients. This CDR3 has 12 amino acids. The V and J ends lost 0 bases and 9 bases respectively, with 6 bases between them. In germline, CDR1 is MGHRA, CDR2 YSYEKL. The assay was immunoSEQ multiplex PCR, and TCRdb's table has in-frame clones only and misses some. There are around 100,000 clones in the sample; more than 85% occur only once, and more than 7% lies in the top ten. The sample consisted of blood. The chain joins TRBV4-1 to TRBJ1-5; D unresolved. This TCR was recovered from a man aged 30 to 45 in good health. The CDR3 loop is CASSQDLRPQHF. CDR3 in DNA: TGCGCCAGCAGCCAAGACCTACGGCCCCAGCATTTT.